A single sample is the source of the 22 T cell receptor beta chains below, sequenced in a study of cytomegalovirus exposure and HLA in healthy donors. Primers included in the PCR were 60 Vbeta and 13 Jbeta primers. The table came from immunoSEQ multiplex PCR; TCRdb's copy has only in-frame clones and leaves some out. The repertoire has tens of thousands of clones, over 40% of them found once; the top ten carry 6.2%. Sequenced input: PBMCs. These TCRs come from a woman aged 40 to 50 in good health and CMV-seropositive.

The J gene is TRBJ1-1, the V gene TRBV28; possibly TRBD1 for D (6 bases). V lost 2 bases to trimming and J lost 5 bases, with 15 bases between them. This CDR3 is 15 amino acids long. The germline V gene has CDR1 MDHEN and CDR2 SYDVKM. The chain's CDR3 is CASSLVPRGGTEAFF. In DNA, the CDR3 is TGTGCCAGCAGTTTAGTCCCCAGGGGAGGGACTGAAGCTTTCTTT.

The CDR3 region has the DNA TGTGCTAGTGGCTCGCCGGGACTGGAAGCTTTCTTT. Residues: CASGSPGLEAFF. The rearrangement links TRBV12-5 to TRBJ1-1, with D perhaps TRBD1 (5 bases). With 6 bases removed from V and 8 bases from J, the gap between germline ends came to 13 bases. Germline-derived CDR1 and CDR2 are LGHNT and FRNRAP. The CDR3 spans 12 residues.

The chain links TRBV15 to TRBJ1-3; D ambiguous. The germline CDR1 and CDR2 sequences are LNHNV and YYDKDF (reference sequence). The V end was cut by 1 base, the J end by 4 bases, with 11 bases between. The CDR3 contains 15 residues. Here the CDR3 reads CATSRARNSGNTIYF. CDR3 in DNA: TGTGCCACCAGCAGAGCCAGGAACTCCGGAAACACCATATATTTT.

The CDR3 DNA is TGTGCCAGCAGTCCCGGGACAGGGCGGGGTGAGCAGTTCTTC. Its protein is CASSPGTGRGEQFF. This chain links TRBV2 with TRBJ2-1; 9 bases line up with TRBD1. The CDR3 is made up of 14 amino acids. Unmatched junction bases numbered 8, after V lost 5 bases and J lost 9 bases. The germline CDR1 and CDR2 sequences are SNHLY and FYNNEI. Full variable domain (rest looked up from reference TRBV2 and TRBJ2-1): EPEVTQTPSHQVTQMGQEVILRCVPISNHLYFYWYRQILGQKVEFLVSFYNNEISEKSEIFDDQFSVERPDGSNFTLKIRSTKLEDSAMYFCASSPGTGRGEQFFGPGTRLTVL.

This clone was counted at least ten times. The V call is TRBV6-4, the J call TRBJ2-3; TRBD2 matches 11 bases. CDR1 and CDR2 (germline): MRHNA, SNTAGT. The CDR3 spans 16 residues. V was pared by 0 bases and J by 3 bases, with 2 bases of the junction left unmatched. CDR3 sequence reads: CASSDSASGGTDTQYF. In DNA form, the CDR3 reads TGTGCCAGCAGTGACTCCGCTAGCGGGGGGACAGATACGCAGTATTTT.

By share, this clone ranks as medium-sized (0.01 to 0.1%). The chain uses TRBV10-3 and TRBJ1-3; D is uncertain. The germline V gene encodes CDR1 ENHRY and CDR2 SYGVKD. The V and J ends lost 9 bases and 2 bases respectively, with 8 bases between them. This CDR3 is built from 12 residues. The CDR3: CAISTAGNTIYF. CDR3 bases: TGTGCCATTTCGACTGCTGGAAACACCATATATTTT.

V and J are TRBV5-6 and TRBJ1-2; maybe TRBD1 (5 bases). The ends were cut back, 1 base at V and 4 bases at J, with 8 bases in the middle. This CDR3 comprises 13 residues. Looked up from germline, CDR1 is SGHDT and CDR2 is YYEEEE. Here the CDR3 DNA reads TGTGCCAGCAGCTTGATAGACAGCTATGGCTACACCTTC. Translation: CASSLIDSYGYTF.

The genes are TRBV12-5 and TRBJ1-1; D is unresolved. Looked up from germline, CDR1 is LGHNT and CDR2 is FRNRAP. Trimming stripped 3 bases from V and 0 bases from J, with 8 bases between. The CDR3 is 14 residues long. The CDR3 spells CASGLRTLNTEAFF. The CDR3 DNA sequence: TGTGCTAGTGGTTTAAGGACTTTGAACACTGAAGCTTTCTTT.

This clone was counted once. The chain recombines TRBV7-6 with TRBJ2-2; possible D gene TRBD2, 5 bases. Trimming shortened V by 1 base and J by 6 bases, and 15 bases separated the two germline ends. CDR1 is SGHVS and CDR2 is FNYEAQ in the germline V gene. CDR3 length equals 16 residues. The CDR3 sequence is CASSLEVRGIPGELFF. CDR3 sequence (DNA): TGTGCCAGCAGCTTAGAGGTTCGGGGTATTCCCGGGGAGCTGTTTTTT. Filled out from reference TRBV7-6 and TRBJ2-2, the complete variable domain reads GAGVSQSPRYKVTKRGQDVALRCDPISGHVSLYWYRQALGQGPEFLTYFNYEAQQDKSGLPNDRFSAERPEGSISTLTIQRTEQRDSAMYRCASSLEVRGIPGELFFGEGSRLTVL.

The V and J genes are TRBV5-4 and TRBJ2-4; D is possibly TRBD2 (5 bases). Trimming stripped 6 bases from V and 6 bases from J, with 13 bases between. The V gene's germline CDR1 is SGHNT and CDR2 YYREEE (reference sequence). The CDR3 covers 13 residues. CDR3 amino acids: CASTLYGRNIQYF. The CDR3 nucleotides read TGTGCCAGCACCTTATATGGGAGAAACATTCAGTACTTC.

This rearrangement joins TRBV15 to TRBJ2-7; 8 bases line up with TRBD1. Germline V gene data show CDR1 as LNHNV and CDR2 as YYDKDF (reference sequence). Unmatched junction bases numbered 11, after V lost 9 bases and J lost 1 base. The CDR3 loop spans 15 amino acids. This CDR3 reads CATRSDRGGSYEQYF. The CDR3, as DNA: TGTGCCACGCGAAGCGACAGGGGTGGTTCCTACGAGCAGTACTTC.

The rearrangement joins TRBV7-2 to TRBJ1-3; unclear D gene. This CDR3 contains 15 residues. V lost 5 bases and J 0 bases, leaving 11 bases between the germline ends. Germline-derived CDR1 and CDR2 are SGHTA and FQGNSA. The CDR3, as DNA: TGTGCCAGCAGCGATCAGGTTCTCTCTGGAAACACCATATATTTT. Translated, it gives CASSDQVLSGNTIYF. The whole variable domain, filled in from reference TRBV7-2 and TRBJ1-3, reads GAGVSQSPSNKVTEKGKDVELRCDPISGHTALYWYRQSLGQGLEFLIYFQGNSAPDKSGLPSDRFSAERTGGSVSTLTIQRTQQEDSAVYLCASSDQVLSGNTIYFGEGSWLTVV.

This clone was seen once. CDR3 nucleotide sequence: TGTGCCTGGAGTGTGACAGGCCCGTCAAATTCACCCCTCCACTTT. Translation: CAWSVTGPSNSPLHF. V gene TRBV30 combines with J gene TRBJ1-6, with TRBD1 as a possible D gene (6 bases). The ends were cut back, 0 bases at V and 7 bases at J, with 13 bases in the middle. Germline CDR1 GTSNPN, CDR2 SVGIG (reference sequence). There are 15 residues in the CDR3.

The rearrangement uses TRBV5-8 and TRBJ1-5; the match to TRBD1 covers 7 bases. The germline gives CDR1 SGHTS, CDR2 YDEGEE. The V and J ends lost 3 bases and 5 bases, in that order; junction bases with no gene match: 2. This CDR3 has 13 residues. The CDR3 nucleotides read TGTGCCAGCAGCTGGGGGACAGATCAGCCCCAGCATTTT. Encoded protein: CASSWGTDQPQHF.

The chain is built from TRBV6-1 and TRBJ1-1; D unclear. The CDR3 spans 14 residues. Germline V gene data show CDR1 as MNHNS and CDR2 as SASEGT. Trimming took 6 bases from V and 2 from J, leaving 13 bases between them. As DNA, the CDR3 is TGTGCCAGCAGGGACCGGGGAAGAAACACTGAAGCTTTCTTT. As protein: CASRDRGRNTEAFF.

V and J are TRBV20-1 and TRBJ2-7; TRBD1 matches 8 bases. The ends lost 3 bases at V and 10 bases at J; junction bases unmatched: 5. The CDR3 runs 11 residues. From germline, CDR1 is DFQATT and CDR2 SNEGSKA (reference sequence). The CDR3 region is CSARIQGDQYF. The DNA for the CDR3 is TGCAGTGCTAGGATACAGGGGGACCAGTACTTC.

The rearrangement joins TRBV9 to TRBJ2-7, with TRBD2 matching over 11 bases. The CDR3 is made up of 16 amino acids. Looked up from germline, CDR1 is SGDLS and CDR2 is YYNGEE. Unmatched junction bases numbered 5, after V lost 3 bases and J lost 0 bases. CDR3 sequence (DNA): TGTGCCAGCAGCGCCATAGCGGGGGGGAGCTCCTACGAGCAGTACTTC. Residues: CASSAIAGGSSYEQYF.

This clone has a single count. V is TRBV19 and J is TRBJ1-2, with D tentatively TRBD1 (5 bases). From germline, CDR1 is LNHDA and CDR2 SQIVND (reference sequence). The CDR3 extends over 14 amino acids. Deletions cut 0 bases from V and 4 bases from J, with 9 bases between. The CDR3 DNA sequence: TGTGCCAGTAGTATAGACGACAGCCTCTATGGCTACACCTTC. Residues: CASSIDDSLYGYTF. Using reference TRBV19 and TRBJ1-2 for the parts outside the CDR3, the full variable domain is DGGITQSPKYLFRKEGQNVTLSCEQNLNHDAMYWYRQDPGQGLRLIYYSQIVNDFQKGDIAEGYSVSREKKESFPLTVTSAQKNPTAFYLCASSIDDSLYGYTFGSGTRLTVV.

The gene calls are TRBV2 and TRBJ2-3; D unclear. Germline V gene sequence: CDR1 SNHLY, CDR2 FYNNEI. The CDR3 runs to 13 residues. Between the trimmed V and J ends, which lost 2 bases and 0 bases, there was a span of 3 bases. The DNA of the CDR3 is TGTGCCAGCAGTGAAACTAGCACAGATACGCAGTATTTT. It codes for CASSETSTDTQYF.

This chain joins TRBV29-1 and TRBJ2-5, with D possibly TRBD1 on 6 matching bases. The CDR3 is 14 amino acids. V lost 7 bases, J lost 5 bases, and 20 bases lay in between. CDR1 is SQVTM, CDR2 ANQGSEA, per germline. CDR3: CSGWGSTGLETQYF. For the CDR3, the DNA is TGCAGCGGGTGGGGGAGTACAGGGTTGGAGACCCAGTACTTC.

The table lists this clone with a few counts. The chain has TRBV9 and TRBJ2-3; D gene uncertain. Trimming took off 0 bases at V and 2 bases at J, with 7 bases between the two ends. CDR3 length: 14 residues. In germline, CDR1 is SGDLS, CDR2 YYNGEE. The CDR3 sequence: CASSVVEYTDTQYF. As DNA, the CDR3 is TGTGCCAGCAGCGTAGTCGAGTACACAGATACGCAGTATTTT.

Details on this clone: The germline gene is not matched at one end of the junction; a read error may be the cause. The V gene is TRBV4-2, the J gene TRBJ1-2; 8 bases map to TRBD1. The CDR3 length is 20 residues. Germline V gene lookup returns CDR1 LGHNA and CDR2 YNFKEQ. Here the CDR3 reads CASSQEGSPLTGEVTYGYAF. CDR3 nucleotide sequence: TGTGCCAGCAGCCAAGAAGGGTCCCCCCTGACAGGGGAGGTTACTTATGGCTACGCCTTC.